The sequence of this T cell receptor beta chain was determined in a study of technical replicates of blood from a handful of donors. Only one count was recorded for this clone. From germline, CDR1 is MNHEY and CDR2 SVGAGI. V was trimmed by 8 bases and J by 1 base, leaving 12 bases between them. This CDR3 is built from 13 residues. Generated by immunoSEQ multiplex PCR, the TCRdb table keeps only in-frame clones and is missing some. The table records tens of thousands of clones, roughly 90% of them present only once. The chain carries TRBV6-5 and TRBJ2-7; D perhaps matches TRBD2 (5 bases). The source material was T cells isolated from PBMCs. The sequence derives from a human donor in good health. The CDR3 DNA follows: TGTGCCAGCGGGCGTCGGGGTTCCTACGAGCAGTACTTC. Amino acid sequence: CASGRRGSYEQYF.